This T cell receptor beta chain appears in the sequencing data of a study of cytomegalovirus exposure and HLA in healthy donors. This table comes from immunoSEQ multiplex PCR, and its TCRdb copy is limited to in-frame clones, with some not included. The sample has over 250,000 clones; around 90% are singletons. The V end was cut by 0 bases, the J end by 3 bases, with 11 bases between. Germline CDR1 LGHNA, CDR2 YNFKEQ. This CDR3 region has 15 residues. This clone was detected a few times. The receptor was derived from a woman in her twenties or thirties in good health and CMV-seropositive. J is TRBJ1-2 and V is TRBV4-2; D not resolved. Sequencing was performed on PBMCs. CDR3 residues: CASSQEAQLDYGYTF. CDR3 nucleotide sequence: TGTGCCAGCAGCCAAGAAGCACAGTTGGACTATGGCTACACCTTC.